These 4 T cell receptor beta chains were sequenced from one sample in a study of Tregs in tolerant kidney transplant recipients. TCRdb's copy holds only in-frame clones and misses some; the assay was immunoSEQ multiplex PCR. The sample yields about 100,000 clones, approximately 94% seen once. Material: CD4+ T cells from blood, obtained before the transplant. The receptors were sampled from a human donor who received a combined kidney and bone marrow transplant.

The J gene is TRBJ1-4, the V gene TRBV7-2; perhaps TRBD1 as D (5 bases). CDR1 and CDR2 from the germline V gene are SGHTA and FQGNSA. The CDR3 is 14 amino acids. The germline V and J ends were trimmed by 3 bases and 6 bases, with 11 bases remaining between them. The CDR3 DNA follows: TGTGCCAGCAGCTTTTCAGGGTTAGATGAAAAACTGTTTTTT. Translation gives CASSFSGLDEKLFF.

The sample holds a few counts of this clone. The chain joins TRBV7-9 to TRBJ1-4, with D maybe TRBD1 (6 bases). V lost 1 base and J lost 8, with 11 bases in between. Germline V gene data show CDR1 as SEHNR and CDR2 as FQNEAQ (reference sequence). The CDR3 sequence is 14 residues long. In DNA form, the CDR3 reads TGTGCCAGCAGCTTAGTTCAGGGGCTCGAAAAACTGTTTTTT. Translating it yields CASSLVQGLEKLFF.

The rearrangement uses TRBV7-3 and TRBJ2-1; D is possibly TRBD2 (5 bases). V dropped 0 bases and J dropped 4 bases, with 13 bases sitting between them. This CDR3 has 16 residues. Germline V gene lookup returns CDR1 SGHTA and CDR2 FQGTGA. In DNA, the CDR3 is TGTGCCAGCAGCTTAACGTGGGCTAGCCGGTACAATGAGCAGTTCTTC. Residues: CASSLTWASRYNEQFF.

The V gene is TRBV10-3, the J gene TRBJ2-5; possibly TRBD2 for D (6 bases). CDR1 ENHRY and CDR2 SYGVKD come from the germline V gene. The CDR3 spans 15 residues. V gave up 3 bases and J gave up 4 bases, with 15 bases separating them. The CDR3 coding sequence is TGTGCCATCAGTGACCGGGACTCAAATTCAGAGACCCAGTACTTC. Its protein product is CAISDRDSNSETQYF.